The T cell receptor (beta chain) described here comes from a study of T cell changes during pregnancy in multiple sclerosis. V lost 2 bases, J lost 4 bases, and 14 bases lay in between. The CDR3 runs to 14 residues. Per the germline V gene, CDR1 is GTSNPN and CDR2 is SVGIG (reference sequence). The table came from immunoSEQ multiplex PCR; TCRdb's copy has only in-frame clones and leaves some out. The sample includes 74,000 or so clones, more than 80% seen only once; the top ten take roughly 0.21%. The gene calls are TRBV30 and TRBJ1-2; maybe TRBD1 (6 bases). The TCR was taken from a female donor with multiple sclerosis, enrolled in a pregnancy study. The specimen comprised CD4+ T cells from peripheral blood mononuclear cells, sampled before pregnancy. The CDR3 DNA reads TGTGCCTGGAGTCTCGGGACAAGAGCCTATGGCTACACCTTC. The encoded protein is CAWSLGTRAYGYTF.